The text below deals with one T cell receptor beta chain. This CDR3 has 16 amino acids. Germline values: CDR1 SGHDT, CDR2 YYEEEE. J lost 7 bases, V lost 1 base, and 5 bases had no gene match. This record comes from a study of blood T cell repertoires in COVID-19. Study at large: The origin of the acute and convalescent COVID-19 samples was the United States, Italy and Spain. PBMCs, B-cell-depleted T cells, or T cells provided the cDNA or gDNA that made up the material.

Original data processing: Estimation of nucleated cell counts relied on the amplification of reference gene primers. Clones were read by immunoSEQ multiplex PCR, and TCRdb kept only the in-frame ones, dropping some. Clone size and the V and J calls come from that table; the DNA yielded D and trimming. The table lists around 360,000 clones, 87% of them singletons. Seattle enrolled patients during active infection and tracked them longitudinally. Input material: peripheral blood. The receptor was derived from a woman in her 30s with COVID-19, enrolled during active disease. The chain employs TRBV5-6 and TRBJ2-2; 12 bases are a match to TRBD2. The CDR3 region is CASSLLAGGPNGELFF. In nucleotides, the CDR3 is TGTGCCAGCAGCTTGCTAGCGGGAGGGCCCAACGGGGAGCTGTTTTTT.